This TCR beta chain was captured by sequencing in a study of response to subunit inactivated influenza vaccine (dated by TCRdb to the late 2010s). For the study in its entirety: Deep quantitative T cell receptor repertoire profiling was used in the study to track responses to a trivalent subunit inactivated influenza vaccine. Results the study describes overall, beyond this receptor: According to the authors, only a limited number of new T cells may be recruited by each seasonal influenza vaccination.

This clonotype was recorded many times. Its antigen remains unidentified. Base quality data are lacking; no much larger clone is found one base away. The time point label corresponds to: 45 to 50 days after influenza vaccine administration. The method was RT-PCR. Sequenced on an Illumina HiSeq 2500. Using fastp at Q25 and MiXCR, TCRdb reprocessed the public reads and kept productive beta chains. Each CDR3 protein appears once, grouped with its most common genes and DNA. This sample gives about half a million distinct CDR3 sequences in total; approximately 9.9% of them show up just once. Clones ranked in the top ten supply over 9.5% of the sample. From its cysteine to its phenylalanine, the CDR3 spans 14 amino acids. The kept DNA is CDR3 alone, 42 bases in frame from the first base. Between the V and J ends, shortened by 5 bases and 4 bases respectively, the junction contains 15 bases. Based on the germline V gene, the CDR1 and CDR2 sequences are SGHRS and YFSETQ.

The clonotype was recovered from a man over 45 who received an inactivated influenza vaccine. Donor details come from another sample of the same person, matched by shared clones. This sample comprised PBMCs from blood, obtained roughly 48 days after vaccination. The chain is assembled from TRBV5-1 and TRBJ2-5; the D region possibly corresponds to TRBD1 (8 bases align). The CDR3 reads CASSLQGGSETQYF. The DNA sequence is given as TGCGCCAGCAGTTTACAGGGGGGGTCAGAGACCCAGTACTTC.